One T cell receptor (beta chain) is described in this entry. Its matching antigen is unknown. The study ran its PCR with 60 Vbeta and 13 Jbeta primers. Sequencing was performed with immunoSEQ multiplex PCR; in TCRdb, only in-frame clones are kept and a portion is missing. This sample has about 110,000 clones; 65% to 80% occur once, and the top ten carry 3% to 4%. The length of the CDR3 is 16 residues. V was cut by 1 base and J by 4 bases, with 14 bases left in between. Germline V gene sequence: CDR1 SGHAT, CDR2 FQNNGV. This entry comes from a study of cytomegalovirus exposure and HLA in healthy donors. Donors showed nominal health when sampled, although they likely had unrecorded immune exposures. Study outcomes and limitations: Overall, roughly 160 TCR beta chains were annotated as cytomegalovirus-associated. TRBV6-2, TRBV6-3 and other indistinguishable V segments were excluded. Analysis was carried out at a later point, and it linked a missense DCLRE1C variant to TCR beta V- and J-gene trimming.

V and J are TRBV11-2 and TRBJ1-5; the D is unclear. Sequences were obtained from PBMCs. The receptor's source is a woman aged 40 to 50 in good health and CMV-seronegative. The CDR3 region is CASSLGFNSTNQPQHF. The DNA of the CDR3 is TGTGCCAGCAGCTTAGGATTTAACAGCACGAATCAGCCCCAGCATTTT.